Each of the 18 T cell receptor beta chains below was sequenced from the same sample in a study of cytomegalovirus exposure and HLA in healthy donors (dated by TCRdb to 2017 to 2019). The library came from the immunoSEQ multiplex PCR assay. The multiplex PCR relied on a mix of 60 forward primers for TCR Vbeta segments and 13 reverse primers for TCR Jbeta segments. TCRdb limited this immuneACCESS table to in-frame rearrangements with V and J called. A share of clones is missing; checked studies link under half to unresolved V genes, and the rest is unexplained. This sample gives 95,000 to 150,000 clones in total; around 74% of them show up just once. About 30% of the sample belongs to the ten largest clones. Source material: PBMCs. These receptors all come from a man in his 60s in good health and CMV-seropositive.

The chain employs TRBV5-1 and TRBJ2-5; D unclear. Per the germline V gene, CDR1 is SGHRS and CDR2 is YFSETQ. V dropped 0 bases and J dropped 2 bases, with 5 bases sitting between them. This CDR3 region has 13 residues. The chain's CDR3 is CASSLGAQETQYF. DNA of the CDR3: TGCGCCAGCAGCTTGGGGGCTCAAGAGACCCAGTACTTC.

This clone was recorded a few times. The rearrangement links TRBV5-1 to TRBJ1-1, with a weak D call TRBD1 (5 bases). Germline lookup yields CDR1 SGHRS and CDR2 YFSETQ. CDR3 length equals 15 residues. The V end was cut by 3 bases, the J end by 2 bases, with 14 bases between. As DNA, the CDR3 is TGCGCCAGCAGCTGGGGGGGGGACGGAAACACTGAAGCTTTCTTT. This encodes CASSWGGDGNTEAFF.

This rearrangement joins TRBV5-1 to TRBJ2-3; D remains ambiguous. This CDR3 spans 15 amino acids. V lost 4 bases and J 3 bases, leaving 15 bases between the germline ends. Looked up from germline, CDR1 is SGHRS and CDR2 is YFSETQ. The CDR3 nucleotides are TGCGCCAGCAGCCCCACGGGTTCATTGACAGATACGCAGTATTTT. Translating gives CASSPTGSLTDTQYF.

V is TRBV5-1 and J is TRBJ2-6; 7 positions match TRBD2. The germline V gene has CDR1 SGHRS and CDR2 YFSETQ. The CDR3 covers 18 residues. With V trimmed by 3 bases and J by 0 bases, 9 bases remained unmatched. The CDR3, as DNA: TGCGCCAGCAGCTGGGGGGGTGGGAGGAACTCTGGGGCCAACGTCCTGACTTTC. Translating it yields CASSWGGGRNSGANVLTF.

This clone was found once. This chain uses TRBV7-9 with TRBJ2-1; 7 bases map to TRBD1. V was clipped by 5 bases and J by 9 bases; unmatched bases: 10. This CDR3 comprises 14 residues. Germline V CDR1 and CDR2: SEHNR, FQNEAQ (reference sequence). The CDR3 protein is CASSLRDSFSEQFF. The DNA for the CDR3 is TGTGCCAGCAGCCTCCGGGACAGTTTTTCTGAGCAGTTCTTC. Using reference TRBV7-9 and TRBJ2-1 for the parts outside the CDR3, the full variable domain is DTGVSQNPRHKITKRGQNVTFRCDPISEHNRLYWYRQTLGQGPEFLTYFQNEAQLEKSRLLSDRFSAERPKGSFSTLEIQRTEQGDSAMYLCASSLRDSFSEQFFGPGTRLTVL.

The chain combines TRBV27 with TRBJ1-1; 8 bases map to TRBD1. Losses at the gene ends were 4 bases for V and 6 bases for J; bases not matched to a gene: 7. Germline loops: CDR1 MNHEY, CDR2 SMNVEV (reference sequence). The CDR3 extends over 14 amino acids. DNA for the CDR3: TGTGCCAGCAGTTCGGCAGGGGGCGCGGCTGAAGCTTTCTTT. As protein: CASSSAGGAAEAFF.

J is TRBJ1-2 and V is TRBV5-1; D remains unclear. Germline V gene sequence: CDR1 SGHRS, CDR2 YFSETQ. There are 15 residues in the CDR3. V lost 0 bases and J 4 bases, leaving 13 bases between the germline ends. The DNA for the CDR3 is TGCGCCAGCAGCTTGGCCGCCGTCACGGGCTATGGCTACACCTTC. This gives the protein CASSLAAVTGYGYTF.

The V and J genes are TRBV6-6 and TRBJ2-1; 9 nucleotides align to TRBD1. The CDR3 extends over 14 amino acids. CDR1 is MNHNY, CDR2 SVGAGI, per germline (reference sequence). V lost 5 bases to trimming and J lost 7 bases; unmatched junction nucleotides: 6. The DNA of the CDR3 is TGTGCCAGCAGTCCTCGGACAGGGGCAAATGAGCAGTTCTTC. It is translated as CASSPRTGANEQFF.

This clone was detected once. This chain joins TRBV9 and TRBJ1-1, with a weak D call TRBD1 (5 bases). The CDR3 sequence is 14 residues long. V was pared by 0 bases and J by 4 bases, with 10 bases between. Germline assignment: CDR1 SGDLS and CDR2 YYNGEE. CDR3 sequence (DNA): TGTGCCAGCAGCGTAGATGGCAGGGCCACTGAAGCTTTCTTT. This gives the protein CASSVDGRATEAFF.

The chain couples TRBV4-2 to TRBJ2-5, with 12 bases aligning to TRBD2. V lost 0 bases and J lost 5; bases outside the gene matches: 10. The CDR3 contains 18 residues. Germline V gives CDR1 LGHNA, CDR2 YNFKEQ. CDR3 region: CASSQELAGGSAFETQYF. DNA of the CDR3: TGTGCCAGCAGCCAAGAACTAGCGGGAGGATCCGCTTTCGAGACCCAGTACTTC.

This clone came up once. One junction end disagrees with the germline gene, perhaps due to a read error. The gene calls are TRBV2 and TRBJ1-2, with D tentatively TRBD1 (6 bases). Germline assignment: CDR1 SNHLY and CDR2 FYNNEI. The CDR3 is made up of 13 amino acids. As DNA, the CDR3 is TGTGCCAGCAGAGAAGGGACAATGTGGGGCTACACCTTC. It encodes CASREGTMWGYTF. The full variable domain, rest sourced from reference TRBV2 and TRBJ1-2, is EPEVTQTPSHQVTQMGQEVILRCVPISNHLYFYWYRQILGQKVEFLVSFYNNEISEKSEIFDDQFSVERPDGSNFTLKIRSTKLEDSAMYFCASREGTMWGYTFGSGTRLTVV.

The chain links TRBV27 to TRBJ2-1; the D gene is possibly TRBD2 (6 bases). The CDR3 has 15 amino acids. Trimming shortened V by 2 bases and J by 0 bases, and 8 bases separated the two germline ends. The V gene's germline CDR1 is MNHEY and CDR2 SMNVEV (reference sequence). The CDR3 sequence is CASSLGGSSYNEQFF. CDR3 DNA: TGTGCCAGCAGTTTAGGGGGGAGCTCCTACAATGAGCAGTTCTTC.

V is TRBV5-4 and J is TRBJ1-2; D uncertain. CDR1 and CDR2 from the germline V gene are SGHNT and YYREEE (reference sequence). V lost 0 bases to trimming and J lost 4 bases, with 13 bases between them. The CDR3 sequence is 15 residues long. Here the CDR3 reads CASSLGGNLAYGYTF. Written as DNA, the CDR3 is TGTGCCAGCAGCTTGGGGGGAAACCTAGCCTATGGCTACACCTTC.

This chain uses TRBV10-2 with TRBJ2-5; TRBD2 agrees at 12 bases. The J call may be in error: the DNA end matches TRBJ2-7 better. CDR3 length: 16 amino acids. From germline, CDR1 is WSHSY and CDR2 SAAADI. CDR3 in amino acids: CASRDHGLAGSYEQYF. In DNA, the CDR3 is TGCGCCAGCAGGGATCATGGACTAGCGGGGAGCTACGAGCAGTACTTC.

The rearrangement uses TRBV7-9 and TRBJ2-7; 7 bases are a match to TRBD1. Trimming took 1 base from V and 2 from J; bases not matched to a gene: 2. The germline CDR1 and CDR2 sequences are SEHNR and FQNEAQ (reference sequence). The CDR3 is 14 amino acids. The CDR3 protein is CASSLVGGPYEQYF. Here the CDR3 DNA reads TGTGCCAGCAGCTTAGTAGGGGGCCCCTACGAGCAGTACTTC.

The rearrangement links TRBV7-9 to TRBJ1-1; the match to TRBD1 covers 9 bases. Losses at the gene ends were 4 bases for V and 4 bases for J; bases not matched to a gene: 10. The germline CDR1 and CDR2 sequences are SEHNR and FQNEAQ (reference sequence). The CDR3 is 16 amino acids. The CDR3 protein is CASSWGTGNGGTEAFF. The CDR3 DNA reads as TGTGCCAGCAGCTGGGGGACAGGGAACGGGGGCACTGAAGCTTTCTTT.

The CDR3 sequence: CASREQGDSPLHF. Written as DNA, the CDR3 is TGTGCCAGCCGGGAACAGGGTGATTCACCCCTCCACTTT. The chain employs TRBV28 and TRBJ1-6; D might be TRBD1 (6 bases). Germline CDR1 reads MDHEN; CDR2 reads SYDVKM. Trimming took 8 bases from V and 8 from J, leaving 13 bases between them. This CDR3 has 13 residues. Together with reference TRBV28 and TRBJ1-6, the CDR3 gives the full variable domain: DVKVTQSSRYLVKRTGEKVFLECVQDMDHENMFWYRQDPGLGLRLIYFSYDVKMKEKGDIPEGYSVSREKKERFSLILESASTNQTSMYLCASREQGDSPLHFGNGTRLTVT.

The chain is built from TRBV7-2 and TRBJ2-2; 8 bases map to TRBD1. V lost 4 bases to trimming and J lost 6 bases; unmatched junction nucleotides: 4. CDR3 length: 14 amino acids. The germline V gene encodes CDR1 SGHTA and CDR2 FQGNSA. CDR3 DNA sequence: TGTGCCAGCAGCTATCCAGGGGGCTCCGGGGAGCTGTTTTTT. The encoded protein is CASSYPGGSGELFF. The complete variable domain, with remaining parts taken from reference TRBV7-2 and TRBJ2-2, reads GAGVSQSPSNKVTEKGKDVELRCDPISGHTALYWYRQSLGQGLEFLIYFQGNSAPDKSGLPSDRFSAERTGGSVSTLTIQRTQQEDSAVYLCASSYPGGSGELFFGEGSRLTVL.